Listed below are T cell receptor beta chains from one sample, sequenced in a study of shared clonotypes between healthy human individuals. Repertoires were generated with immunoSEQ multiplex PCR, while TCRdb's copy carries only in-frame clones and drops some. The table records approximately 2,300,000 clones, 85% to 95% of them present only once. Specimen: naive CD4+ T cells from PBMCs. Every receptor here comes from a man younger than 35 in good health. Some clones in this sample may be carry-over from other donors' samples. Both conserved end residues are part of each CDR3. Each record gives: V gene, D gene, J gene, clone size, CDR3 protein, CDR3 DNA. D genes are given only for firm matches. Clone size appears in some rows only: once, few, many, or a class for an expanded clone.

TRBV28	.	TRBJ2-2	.	CASLPFGRNTGELFF	TGTGCCAGTTTGCCGTTCGGTCGGAACACCGGGGAGCTGTTTTTT
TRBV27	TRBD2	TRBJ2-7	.	CASSLSGLAGGEQYF	TGTGCCAGCAGTTTATCGGGACTAGCGGGAGGCGAGCAGTACTTC
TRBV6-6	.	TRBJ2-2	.	CASTSRLRVSGGELFF	TGTGCCAGCACCTCCCGGTTGAGGGTCAGTGGCGGGGAGCTGTTTTTT
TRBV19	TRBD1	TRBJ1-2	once	CASSPRNRGFYGYTF	TGTGCCAGTAGTCCACGGAACAGGGGATTCTATGGCTACACCTTC
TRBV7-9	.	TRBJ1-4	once	CASSPGLQARKLFF	TGTGCCAGCAGCCCGGGCCTACAGGCGCGAAAACTGTTTTTT
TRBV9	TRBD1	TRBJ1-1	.	CASSVVGQGTTEAFF	TGTGCCAGCAGCGTAGTGGGACAGGGTACCACTGAAGCTTTCTTT
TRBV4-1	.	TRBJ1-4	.	CASSQPTDYREKLFF	TGCGCCAGCAGCCAACCGACGGACTATCGCGAAAAACTGTTTTTT
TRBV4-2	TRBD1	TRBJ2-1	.	CASSQLGRGGRESYEQFF	TGTGCCAGCAGCCAATTGGGCCGAGGGGGCAGGGAATCTTATGAGCAGTTCTTC
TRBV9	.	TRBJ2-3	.	CASSPSYRVRSDTQYF	TGTGCCAGCAGCCCCTCATATAGGGTGAGGTCGGATACGCAGTATTTT
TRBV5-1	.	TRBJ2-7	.	CASSLRLSSEQYF	TGCGCCAGCAGCCTACGACTATCCTCCGAGCAGTACTTC
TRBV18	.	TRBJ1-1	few	CASSPSPERREAFF	TGTGCCAGCTCACCGAGCCCAGAGCGCCGTGAAGCTTTCTTT
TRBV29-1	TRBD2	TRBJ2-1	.	CSVYTSGRAFWNEQFF	TGCAGCGTGTACACTAGCGGGAGGGCCTTTTGGAATGAGCAGTTCTTC
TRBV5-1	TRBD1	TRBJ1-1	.	CASSLEGTANTEAFF	TGCGCCAGCAGCTTGGAGGGGACAGCGAACACTGAAGCTTTCTTT
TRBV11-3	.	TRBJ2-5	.	CASSERTGHETQYF	TGTGCCAGCAGCGAGCGCACAGGGCACGAGACCCAGTACTTC
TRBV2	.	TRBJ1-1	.	CASRQPENTEAFF	TGTGCCAGTAGGCAGCCAGAGAACACTGAAGCTTTCTTT
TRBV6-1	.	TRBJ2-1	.	CASSVVAGNEQFF	TGTGCCAGCAGTGTTGTGGCGGGCAATGAGCAGTTCTTC
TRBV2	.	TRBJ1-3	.	CASRRTGASGNTIYF	TGTGCCAGCAGGCGGACGGGAGCCTCTGGAAACACCATATATTTT